The 7 T cell receptor beta chains below all came from one sample that was sequenced in a study of molecular identifiers for immune sequencing clone quantification. From the PCR reads, TCRdb called clonotypes with MiXCR, one entry per CDR3 protein. This table has about 12,000 distinct CDR3 sequences, around 18% appearing once. Sequenced material: naive CD8+ T cells from blood, with Jurkat cell RNA spiked in. Documented subset: FACS-sorted CD8+CD4-CCR7+CD45RA+ naive T cells. The origin of the receptors is a human donor in good health. Some libraries in this study had Jurkat cell RNA spiked in.

The table lists this clonotype with a few counts. A read error may produce the germline difference seen at one junction end. CDR3 region: CVSSLMDRTYEQYF. In DNA, the CDR3 is TGTGTCAGCAGCTTAATGGACAGGACCTACGAGCAGTACTTC. V and J are TRBV28 and TRBJ2-7; 7 bases map to TRBD1. The germline V gene encodes CDR1 MDHEN and CDR2 SYDVKM. The CDR3 runs 14 residues.

This clonotype ranks as medium-sized. This chain joins TRBV7-9 and TRBJ2-5, with D perhaps matching TRBD2 (6 bases). The germline V and J ends were trimmed by 5 bases and 0 bases, with 28 bases remaining between them. In germline, CDR1 is SEHNR, CDR2 FQNEAQ (reference sequence). CDR3 length: 20 residues. The CDR3 loop reads CASSSTRAAGKIQNQETQYF. The CDR3 coding sequence is TGTGCCAGCAGCAGCACCCGGGCGGCGGGAAAAATCCAAAACCAAGAGACCCAGTACTTC.

On this clonotype itself: A read error may be the cause here, since a much bigger clone is one base away. The gene calls are TRBV21-1 and TRBJ2-7; the table calls TRBD1, which could not be checked here. TRBV21-1 is annotated as a pseudogene. This CDR3 is 13 amino acids long. CDR3 in DNA: TGTGCCAGCAGCAAAAGGGACGAACACGAGCAGTACTTC. This sequence encodes CASSKRDEHEQYF.

This clonotype is judged medium-sized. The chain couples TRBV10-3 to TRBJ2-3; perhaps TRBD1 as D (5 bases). Trimming stripped 6 bases from V and 1 base from J, with 11 bases between. The CDR3 extends over 14 amino acids. Germline CDR1 ENHRY, CDR2 SYGVKD. CDR3 residues: CAIRTEAGTDTQYF. CDR3 nucleotide sequence: TGTGCCATCAGGACAGAAGCTGGCACAGATACGCAGTATTTT.

A remark on this clonotype: The CDR3 does not end in the conserved phenylalanine or tryptophan, so this is likely a read error. This chain uses TRBV12-3 or TRBV12-4 with TRBJ2-7; no clear D gene. The CDR3 runs to 15 residues. V was shortened by 6 bases and J by 6 bases, with 21 bases between the two germline ends. The CDR3 loop reads CASSKHFPGPFEQYY. DNA for the CDR3: TGTGCCAGCAGCAAACACTTCCCGGGCCCCTTCGAGCAGTACTAC.

Remarks on this clonotype: A much larger clone sits a single nucleotide away, making a read error possible. The rearrangement links TRBV5-3 to TRBJ2-3; no clear D gene. Being an ORF, TRBV5-3 has a function that is uncertain. The CDR3 runs 13 residues. This CDR3 is CASSSRVVDTQYF. The CDR3 DNA reads as TGTGCCAGCAGCTCGAGAGTAGTTGATACGCAGTATTTT.

Within the sample, this clonotype is medium-sized. The chain uses TRBV7-9 and TRBJ2-7, with D unclear. CDR1 and CDR2 from the germline V gene are SEHNR and FQNEAQ (reference sequence). V gave up 1 base and J gave up 5 bases, with 9 bases separating them. The CDR3 has 13 amino acids. DNA for the CDR3: TGTGCCAGCAGCTTAGTGCCTCCGGACGAGCAGTACTTC. As protein: CASSLVPPDEQYF.